This T cell receptor (beta chain) was sequenced for a study of shared clonotypes between healthy human individuals. General observations from the study: Naive subsets usually exceeded memory subsets in estimated richness. Sample collection involved blood only; tissue repertoires are likely different.

On this clone itself: Antigen unknown.

In germline, CDR1 is MNHEY, CDR2 SMNVEV (reference sequence). J was trimmed by 7 bases and V by 3 bases; bases with no gene match: 3. There are 14 residues in the CDR3. Terminally differentiated effector memory CD45RA+ cells were excluded by CCR7 positive selection of CD45RO-negative cells. It was approximately 0.2 ug DNA, approximately 30,000 T cell genomes, that sorted-subset replicate PCRs used. TCRdb keeps only in-frame clones here, not all; method: immunoSEQ multiplex PCR. Here the sample spans around 1,900,000 clones, roughly 93% being singletons. This TCR was recovered from a young man in good health. Some clones in this sample may be carry-over from other donors' samples. The rearrangement links TRBV27 to TRBJ2-4; TRBD1 aligns across 10 bases. Sequencing used naive CD8+ T cells from PBMCs. CDR3 DNA sequence: TGTGCCAGCAGTTTCCGACAGGGGGCTAACATTCAGTACTTC. It yields the protein CASSFRQGANIQYF.